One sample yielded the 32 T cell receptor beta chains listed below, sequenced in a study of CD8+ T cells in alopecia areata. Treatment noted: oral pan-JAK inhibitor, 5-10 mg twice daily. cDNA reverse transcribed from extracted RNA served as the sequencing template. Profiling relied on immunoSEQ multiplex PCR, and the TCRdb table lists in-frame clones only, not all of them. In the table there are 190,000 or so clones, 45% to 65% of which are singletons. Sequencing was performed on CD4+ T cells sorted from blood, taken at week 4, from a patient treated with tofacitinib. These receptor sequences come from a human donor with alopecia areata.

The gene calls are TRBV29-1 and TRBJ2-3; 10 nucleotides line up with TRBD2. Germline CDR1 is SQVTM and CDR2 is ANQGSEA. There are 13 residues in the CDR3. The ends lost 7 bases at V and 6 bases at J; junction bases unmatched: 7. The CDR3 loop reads CSEERGGADTQYF. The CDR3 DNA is TGCAGCGAAGAGCGGGGGGGCGCGGATACGCAGTATTTT.

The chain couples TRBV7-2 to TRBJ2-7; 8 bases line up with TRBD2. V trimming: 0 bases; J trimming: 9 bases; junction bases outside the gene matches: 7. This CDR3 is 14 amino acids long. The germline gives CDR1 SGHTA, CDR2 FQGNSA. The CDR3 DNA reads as TGTGCCAGCAGCTTAGCCGAGGCGCTAGCGGGGCAGTACTTC. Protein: CASSLAEALAGQYF.

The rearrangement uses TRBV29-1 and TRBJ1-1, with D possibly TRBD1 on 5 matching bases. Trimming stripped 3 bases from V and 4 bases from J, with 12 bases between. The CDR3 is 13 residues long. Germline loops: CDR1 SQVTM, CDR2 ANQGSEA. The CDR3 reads CSVDRGKGTEAFF. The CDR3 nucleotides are TGCAGCGTTGATAGGGGTAAGGGCACTGAAGCTTTCTTT.

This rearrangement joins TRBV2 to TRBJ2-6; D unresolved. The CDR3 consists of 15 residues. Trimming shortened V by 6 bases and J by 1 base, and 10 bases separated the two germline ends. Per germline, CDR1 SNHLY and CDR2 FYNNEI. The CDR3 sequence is CASRADLSGANVLTF. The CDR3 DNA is TGTGCCAGCAGAGCCGACCTATCTGGGGCCAACGTCCTGACTTTC.

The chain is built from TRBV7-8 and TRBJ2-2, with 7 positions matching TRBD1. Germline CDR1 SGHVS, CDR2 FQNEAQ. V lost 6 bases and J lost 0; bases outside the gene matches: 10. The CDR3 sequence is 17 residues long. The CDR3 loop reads CASSSDDRAANTGELFF. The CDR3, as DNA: TGTGCCAGCAGTTCGGATGACAGGGCGGCGAACACCGGGGAGCTGTTTTTT.

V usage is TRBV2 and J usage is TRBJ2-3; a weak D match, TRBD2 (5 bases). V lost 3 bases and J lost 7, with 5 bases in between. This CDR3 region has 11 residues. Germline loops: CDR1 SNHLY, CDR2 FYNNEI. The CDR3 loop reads CASSDGNTQYF. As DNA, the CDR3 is TGTGCCAGCAGTGACGGGAATACGCAGTATTTT.

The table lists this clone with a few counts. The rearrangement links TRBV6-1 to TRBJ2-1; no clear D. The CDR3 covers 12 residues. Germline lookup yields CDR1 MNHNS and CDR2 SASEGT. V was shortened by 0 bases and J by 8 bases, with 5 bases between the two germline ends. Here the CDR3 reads CASSEAHDEQFF. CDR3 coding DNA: TGTGCCAGCAGTGAAGCGCATGATGAGCAGTTCTTC.

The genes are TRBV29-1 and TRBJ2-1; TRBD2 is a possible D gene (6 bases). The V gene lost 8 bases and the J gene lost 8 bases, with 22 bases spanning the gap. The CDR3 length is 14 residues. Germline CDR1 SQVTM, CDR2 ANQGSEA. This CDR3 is CSIQTSPRPYEQFF. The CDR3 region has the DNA TGCAGCATTCAGACTAGTCCCCGACCGTATGAGCAGTTCTTC.

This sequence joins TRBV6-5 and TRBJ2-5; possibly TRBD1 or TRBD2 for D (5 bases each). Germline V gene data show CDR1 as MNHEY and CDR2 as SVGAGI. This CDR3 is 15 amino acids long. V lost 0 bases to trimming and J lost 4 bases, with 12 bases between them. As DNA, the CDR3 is TGTGCCAGCAGTTACTCGTTCAGGGCGGGAGAGACCCAGTACTTC. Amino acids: CASSYSFRAGETQYF.

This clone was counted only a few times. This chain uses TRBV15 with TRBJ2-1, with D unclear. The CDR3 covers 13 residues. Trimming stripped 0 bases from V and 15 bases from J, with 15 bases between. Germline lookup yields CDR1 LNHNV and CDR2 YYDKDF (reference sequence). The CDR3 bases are TGTGCCACCAGCAGAGATGGGGTCACCCTCCTGTTCTTC. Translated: CATSRDGVTLLFF. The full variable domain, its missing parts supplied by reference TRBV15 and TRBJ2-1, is DAMVIQNPRYQVTQFGKPVTLSCSQTLNHNVMYWYQQKSSQAPKLLFHYYDKDFNNEADTPDNFQSRRPNTSFCFLDIRSPGLGDTAMYLCATSRDGVTLLFFGPGTRLTVL.

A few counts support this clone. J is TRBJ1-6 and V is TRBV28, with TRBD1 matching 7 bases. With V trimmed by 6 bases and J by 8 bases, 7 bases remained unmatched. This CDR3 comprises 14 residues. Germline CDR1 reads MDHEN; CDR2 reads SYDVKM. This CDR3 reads CASRPGQNYSPLHF. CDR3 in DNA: TGTGCCAGCAGACCGGGACAGAATTATTCACCCCTCCACTTT.

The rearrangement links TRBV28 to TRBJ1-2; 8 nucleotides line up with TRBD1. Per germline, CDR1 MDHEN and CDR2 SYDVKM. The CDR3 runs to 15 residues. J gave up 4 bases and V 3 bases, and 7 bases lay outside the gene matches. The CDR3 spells CASSFSGQGGYGYTF. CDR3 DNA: TGTGCCAGCAGTTTCTCCGGACAGGGCGGCTATGGCTACACCTTC.

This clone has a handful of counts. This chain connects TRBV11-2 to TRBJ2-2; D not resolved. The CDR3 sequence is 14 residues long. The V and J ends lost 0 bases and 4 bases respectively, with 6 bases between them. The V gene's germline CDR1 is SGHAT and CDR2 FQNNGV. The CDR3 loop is CASSLDQVTGELFF. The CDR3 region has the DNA TGTGCCAGCAGCTTAGATCAGGTCACCGGGGAGCTGTTTTTT.

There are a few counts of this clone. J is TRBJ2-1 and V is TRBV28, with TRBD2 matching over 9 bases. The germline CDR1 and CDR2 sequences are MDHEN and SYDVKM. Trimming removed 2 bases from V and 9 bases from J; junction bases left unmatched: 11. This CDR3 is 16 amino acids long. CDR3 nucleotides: TGTGCCAGCAGTTTAGATCTCGCGGGGGGGCAGGGTGAGCAGTTCTTC. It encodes CASSLDLAGGQGEQFF. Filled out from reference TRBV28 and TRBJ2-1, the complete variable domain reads DVKVTQSSRYLVKRTGEKVFLECVQDMDHENMFWYRQDPGLGLRLIYFSYDVKMKEKGDIPEGYSVSREKKERFSLILESASTNQTSMYLCASSLDLAGGQGEQFFGPGTRLTVL.

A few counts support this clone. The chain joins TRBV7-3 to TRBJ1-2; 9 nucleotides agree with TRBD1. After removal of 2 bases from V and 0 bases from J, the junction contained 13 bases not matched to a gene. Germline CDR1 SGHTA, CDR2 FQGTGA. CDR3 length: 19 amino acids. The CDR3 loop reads CASSLSPGTGWGANYGYTF. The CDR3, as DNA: TGTGCCAGCAGCTTATCCCCCGGGACAGGGTGGGGTGCTAACTATGGCTACACCTTC.

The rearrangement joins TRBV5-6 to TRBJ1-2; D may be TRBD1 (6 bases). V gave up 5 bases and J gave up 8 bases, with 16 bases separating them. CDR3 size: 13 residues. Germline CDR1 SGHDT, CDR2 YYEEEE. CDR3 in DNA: TGTGCCAGCAGTTTGAGGGGGGCAGCAGGCTACACCTTC. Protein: CASSLRGAAGYTF.

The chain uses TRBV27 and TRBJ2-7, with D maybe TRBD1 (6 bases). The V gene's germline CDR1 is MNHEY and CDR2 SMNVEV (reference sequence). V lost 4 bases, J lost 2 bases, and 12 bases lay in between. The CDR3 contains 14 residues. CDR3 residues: CASSSSGAPYEQYF. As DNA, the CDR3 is TGTGCCAGCAGTTCCTCAGGGGCCCCCTACGAGCAGTACTTC.

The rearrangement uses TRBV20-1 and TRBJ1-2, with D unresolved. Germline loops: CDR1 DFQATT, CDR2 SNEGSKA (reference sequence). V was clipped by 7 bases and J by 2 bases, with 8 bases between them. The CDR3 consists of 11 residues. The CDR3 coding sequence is TGCAGTGGCCGCAGAAACTATGGCTACACCTTC. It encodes CSGRRNYGYTF.

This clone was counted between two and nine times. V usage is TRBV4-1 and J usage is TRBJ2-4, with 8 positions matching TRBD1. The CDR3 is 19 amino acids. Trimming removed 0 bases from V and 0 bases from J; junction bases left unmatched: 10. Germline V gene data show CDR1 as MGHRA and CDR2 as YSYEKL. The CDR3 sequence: CASSQEGQGASLAKNIQYF. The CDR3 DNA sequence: TGCGCCAGCAGCCAAGAAGGGCAGGGGGCCTCATTAGCCAAAAACATTCAGTACTTC.

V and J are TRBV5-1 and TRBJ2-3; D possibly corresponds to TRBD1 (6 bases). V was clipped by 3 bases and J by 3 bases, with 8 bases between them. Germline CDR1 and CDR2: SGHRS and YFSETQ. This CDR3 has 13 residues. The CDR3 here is CASSSTGTDTQYF. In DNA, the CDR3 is TGCGCCAGCAGCTCCACAGGGACAGATACGCAGTATTTT.

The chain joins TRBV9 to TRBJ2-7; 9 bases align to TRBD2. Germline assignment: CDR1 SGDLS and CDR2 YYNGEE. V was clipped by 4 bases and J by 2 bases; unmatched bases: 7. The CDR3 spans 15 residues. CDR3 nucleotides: TGTGCCAGCAGCCTAAGCGGGGGGCTGACCTACGAGCAGTACTTC. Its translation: CASSLSGGLTYEQYF.

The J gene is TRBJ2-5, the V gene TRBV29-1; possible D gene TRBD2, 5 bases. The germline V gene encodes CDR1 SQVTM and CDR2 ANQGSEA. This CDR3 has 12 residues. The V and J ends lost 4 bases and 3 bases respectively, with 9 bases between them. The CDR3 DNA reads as TGCAGCGTTGCACCGGGGAAAGAGACCCAGTACTTC. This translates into CSVAPGKETQYF.

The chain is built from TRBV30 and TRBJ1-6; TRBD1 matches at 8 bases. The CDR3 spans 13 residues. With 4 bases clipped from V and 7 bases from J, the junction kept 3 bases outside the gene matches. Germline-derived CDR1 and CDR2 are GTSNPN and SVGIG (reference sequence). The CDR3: CAWNGQGNSPLHF. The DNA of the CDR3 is TGTGCCTGGAACGGACAGGGCAATTCACCCCTCCACTTT. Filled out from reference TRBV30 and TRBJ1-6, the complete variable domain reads SQTIHQWPATLVQPVGSPLSLECTVEGTSNPNLYWYRQAAGRGLQLLFYSVGIGQISSEVPQNLSASRPQDRQFILSSKKLLLSDSGFYLCAWNGQGNSPLHFGNGTRLTVT.

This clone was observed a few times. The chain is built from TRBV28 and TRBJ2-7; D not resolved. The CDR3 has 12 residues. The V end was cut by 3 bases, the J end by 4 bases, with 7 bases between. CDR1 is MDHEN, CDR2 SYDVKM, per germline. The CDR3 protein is CASSLPRYEQYF. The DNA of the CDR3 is TGTGCCAGCAGTTTGCCGAGGTACGAGCAGTACTTC.

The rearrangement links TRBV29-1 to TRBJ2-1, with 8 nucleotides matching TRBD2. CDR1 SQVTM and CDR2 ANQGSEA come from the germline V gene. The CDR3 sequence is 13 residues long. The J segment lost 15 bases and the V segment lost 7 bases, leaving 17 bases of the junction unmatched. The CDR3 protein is CSAGRVGLAGPFF. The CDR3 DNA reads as TGCAGCGCCGGACGGGTAGGACTAGCTGGACCGTTCTTC.

CDR3 nucleotide sequence: TGTGCCAGCAGCCTTAGGGACTCCACCCCCTACGAGCAGTACTTC. This codes for CASSLRDSTPYEQYF. V and J are TRBV9 and TRBJ2-7; possibly TRBD2 for D (6 bases). The CDR3 contains 15 residues. CDR1 and CDR2 from the germline V gene are SGDLS and YYNGEE. V gave up 4 bases and J gave up 2 bases, with 16 bases separating them.

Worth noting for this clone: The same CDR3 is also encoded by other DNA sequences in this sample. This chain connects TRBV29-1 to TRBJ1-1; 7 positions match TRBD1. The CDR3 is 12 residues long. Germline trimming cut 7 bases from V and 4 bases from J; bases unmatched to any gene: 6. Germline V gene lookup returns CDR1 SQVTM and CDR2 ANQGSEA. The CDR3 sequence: CSARQGGTEAFF. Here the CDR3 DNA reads TGCAGCGCCCGACAGGGCGGCACTGAAGCTTTCTTT.

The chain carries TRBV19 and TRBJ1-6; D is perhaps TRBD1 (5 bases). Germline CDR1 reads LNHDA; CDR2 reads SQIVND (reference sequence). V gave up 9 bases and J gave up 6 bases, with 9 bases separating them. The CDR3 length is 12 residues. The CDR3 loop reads CASGDPNSPLHF. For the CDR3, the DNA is TGTGCCAGCGGGGACCCTAATTCACCCCTCCACTTT.

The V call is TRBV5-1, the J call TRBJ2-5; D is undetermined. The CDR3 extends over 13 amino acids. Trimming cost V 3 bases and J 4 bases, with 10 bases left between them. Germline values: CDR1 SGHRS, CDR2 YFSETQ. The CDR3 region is CASSSRLLETQYF. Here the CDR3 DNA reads TGCGCCAGCAGCTCTAGGCTATTAGAGACCCAGTACTTC.

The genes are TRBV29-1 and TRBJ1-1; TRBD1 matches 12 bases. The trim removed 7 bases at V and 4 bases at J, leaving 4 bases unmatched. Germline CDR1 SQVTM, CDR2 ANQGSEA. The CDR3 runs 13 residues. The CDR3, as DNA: TGCAGCGGATCGGGACAGGGGGCCACTGAAGCTTTCTTT. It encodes CSGSGQGATEAFF.

In nucleotides, the CDR3 is TGCGCCAGCAACGACGGGACAGCAGGAAACACCATATATTTT. Translated, it gives CASNDGTAGNTIYF. The genes are TRBV5-1 and TRBJ1-3, with 7 bases lining up with TRBD1. The V segment lost 6 bases and the J segment 4 bases; nucleotides outside the gene matches: 7. There are 14 residues in the CDR3. CDR1 is SGHRS, CDR2 YFSETQ, per germline.

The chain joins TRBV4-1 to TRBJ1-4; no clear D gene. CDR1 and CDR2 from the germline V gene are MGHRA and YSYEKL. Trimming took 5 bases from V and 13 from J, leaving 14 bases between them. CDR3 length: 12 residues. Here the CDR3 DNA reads TGCGCCAGCAGCTCCCAAGGAGGGCGACTGTTTTTT. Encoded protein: CASSSQGGRLFF.